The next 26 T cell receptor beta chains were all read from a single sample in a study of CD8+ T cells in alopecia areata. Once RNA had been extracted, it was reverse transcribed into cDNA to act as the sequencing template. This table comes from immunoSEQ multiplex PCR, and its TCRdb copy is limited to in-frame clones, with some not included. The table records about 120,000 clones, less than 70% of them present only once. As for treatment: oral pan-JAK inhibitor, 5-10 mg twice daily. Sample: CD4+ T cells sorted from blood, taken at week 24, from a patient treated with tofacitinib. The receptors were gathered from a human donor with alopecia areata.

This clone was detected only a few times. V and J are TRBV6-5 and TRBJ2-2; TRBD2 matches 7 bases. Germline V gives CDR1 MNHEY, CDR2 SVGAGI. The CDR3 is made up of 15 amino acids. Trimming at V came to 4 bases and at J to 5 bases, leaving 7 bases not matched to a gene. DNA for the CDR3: TGTGCCAGCAGTTGGGGGGGATCGCAGACCGGGGAGCTGTTTTTT. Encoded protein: CASSWGGSQTGELFF.

In nucleotides, the CDR3 is TGCGCCAGCAGCGGATTGAACACTGAAGCTTTCTTT. It translates to CASSGLNTEAFF. The V gene is TRBV4-1, the J gene TRBJ1-1; D is undetermined. The CDR3 runs 12 residues. The germline CDR1 and CDR2 sequences are MGHRA and YSYEKL. The ends were cut back, 5 bases at V and 0 bases at J, with 4 bases in the middle.

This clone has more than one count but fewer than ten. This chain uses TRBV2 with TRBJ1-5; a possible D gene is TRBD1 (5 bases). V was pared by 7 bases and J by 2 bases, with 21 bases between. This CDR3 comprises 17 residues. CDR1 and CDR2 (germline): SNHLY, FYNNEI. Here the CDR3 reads CASTPDRSWGGNQPQHF. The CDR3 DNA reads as TGTGCCAGCACCCCGGACCGCTCCTGGGGGGGCAATCAGCCCCAGCATTTT. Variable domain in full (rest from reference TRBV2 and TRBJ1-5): EPEVTQTPSHQVTQMGQEVILRCVPISNHLYFYWYRQILGQKVEFLVSFYNNEISEKSEIFDDQFSVERPDGSNFTLKIRSTKLEDSAMYFCASTPDRSWGGNQPQHFGDGTRLSIL.

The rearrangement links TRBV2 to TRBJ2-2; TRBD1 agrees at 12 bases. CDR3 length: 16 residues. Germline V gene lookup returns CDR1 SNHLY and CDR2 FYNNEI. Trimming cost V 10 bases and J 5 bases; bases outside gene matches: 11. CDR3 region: CATLGGQGAGTGELFF. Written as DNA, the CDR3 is TGTGCCACCCTGGGGGGACAGGGGGCTGGGACCGGGGAGCTGTTTTTT. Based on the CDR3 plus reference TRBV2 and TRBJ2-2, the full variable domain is EPEVTQTPSHQVTQMGQEVILRCVPISNHLYFYWYRQILGQKVEFLVSFYNNEISEKSEIFDDQFSVERPDGSNFTLKIRSTKLEDSAMYFCATLGGQGAGTGELFFGEGSRLTVL.

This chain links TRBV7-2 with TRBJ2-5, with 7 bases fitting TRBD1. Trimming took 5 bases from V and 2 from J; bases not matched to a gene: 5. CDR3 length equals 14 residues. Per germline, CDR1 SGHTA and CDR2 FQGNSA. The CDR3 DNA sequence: TGTGCCAGCAGCCCCCGACAGGGACAAGAGACCCAGTACTTC. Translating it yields CASSPRQGQETQYF.

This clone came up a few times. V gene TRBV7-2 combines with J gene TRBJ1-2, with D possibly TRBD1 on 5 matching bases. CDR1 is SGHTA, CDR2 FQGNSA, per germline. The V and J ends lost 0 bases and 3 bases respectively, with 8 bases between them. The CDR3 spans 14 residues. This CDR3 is CASSLARGDYGYTF. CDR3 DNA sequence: TGTGCCAGCAGCTTAGCGCGAGGGGACTATGGCTACACCTTC.

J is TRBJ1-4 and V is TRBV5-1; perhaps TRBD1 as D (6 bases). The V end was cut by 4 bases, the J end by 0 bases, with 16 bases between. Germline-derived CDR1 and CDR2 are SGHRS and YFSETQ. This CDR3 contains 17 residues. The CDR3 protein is CASSPGQLIATNEKLFF. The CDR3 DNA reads TGCGCCAGCAGCCCCGGACAGCTGATTGCAACTAATGAAAAACTGTTTTTT.

CDR3 coding DNA: TGTGCCAGTAGTACACAGATGAACACTGAAGCTTTCTTT. Translating it yields CASSTQMNTEAFF. This chain links TRBV19 with TRBJ1-1; D remains unclear. With 4 bases removed from V and 0 bases from J, the gap between germline ends came to 6 bases. Germline V gene lookup returns CDR1 LNHDA and CDR2 SQIVND (reference sequence). CDR3 length: 13 residues.

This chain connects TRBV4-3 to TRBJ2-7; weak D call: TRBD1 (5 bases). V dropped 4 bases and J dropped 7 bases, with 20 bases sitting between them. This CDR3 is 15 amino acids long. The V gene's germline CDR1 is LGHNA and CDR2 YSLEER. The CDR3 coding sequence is TGCGCCAGCAGCCCCTTTACGAATCAGGGTTTAGAGCAGTACTTC. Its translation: CASSPFTNQGLEQYF.

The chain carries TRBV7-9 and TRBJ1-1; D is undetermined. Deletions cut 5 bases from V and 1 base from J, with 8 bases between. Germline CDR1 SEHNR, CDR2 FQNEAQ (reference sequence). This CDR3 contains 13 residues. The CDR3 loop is CASSPQGNTEAFF. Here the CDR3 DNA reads TGTGCCAGCAGCCCGCAAGGGAACACTGAAGCTTTCTTT.

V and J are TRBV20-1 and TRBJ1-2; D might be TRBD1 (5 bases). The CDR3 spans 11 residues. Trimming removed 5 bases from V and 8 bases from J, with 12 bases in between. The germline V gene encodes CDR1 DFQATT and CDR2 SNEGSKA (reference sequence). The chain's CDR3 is CSADRQPGYTF. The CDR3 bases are TGCAGTGCTGATCGACAGCCCGGCTACACCTTC.

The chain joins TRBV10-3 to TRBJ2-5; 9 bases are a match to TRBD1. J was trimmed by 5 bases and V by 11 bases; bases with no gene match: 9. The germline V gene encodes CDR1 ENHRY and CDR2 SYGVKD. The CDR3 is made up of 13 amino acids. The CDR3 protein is CAALGQGSETQYF. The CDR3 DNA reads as TGTGCCGCCCTGGGACAGGGAAGTGAGACCCAGTACTTC.

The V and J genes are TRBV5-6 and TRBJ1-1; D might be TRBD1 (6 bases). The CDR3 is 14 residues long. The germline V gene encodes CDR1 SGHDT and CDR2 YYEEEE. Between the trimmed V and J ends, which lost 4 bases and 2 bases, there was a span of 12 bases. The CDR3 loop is CASSPGHPNTEAFF. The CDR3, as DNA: TGTGCCAGCAGCCCGGGACACCCAAACACTGAAGCTTTCTTT.

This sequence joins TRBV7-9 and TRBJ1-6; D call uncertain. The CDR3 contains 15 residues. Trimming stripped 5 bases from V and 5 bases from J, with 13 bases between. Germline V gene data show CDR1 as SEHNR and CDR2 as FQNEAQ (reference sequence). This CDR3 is CASSVLDLDNSPLHF. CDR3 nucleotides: TGTGCCAGCAGCGTCCTCGATCTGGATAATTCACCCCTCCACTTT.

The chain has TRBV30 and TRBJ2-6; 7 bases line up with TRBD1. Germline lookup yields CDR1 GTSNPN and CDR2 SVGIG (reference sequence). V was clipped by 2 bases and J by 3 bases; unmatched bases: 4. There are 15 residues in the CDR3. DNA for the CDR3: TGTGCCTGGAGTCGAGGGGGCTATGGGGCCAACGTCCTGACTTTC. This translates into CAWSRGGYGANVLTF.

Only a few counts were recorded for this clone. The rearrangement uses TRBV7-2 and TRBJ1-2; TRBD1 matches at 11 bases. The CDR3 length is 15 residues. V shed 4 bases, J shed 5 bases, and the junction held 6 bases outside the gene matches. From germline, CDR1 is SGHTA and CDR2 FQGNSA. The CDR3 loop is CASSSGQGGWYGYTF. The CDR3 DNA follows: TGTGCCAGCAGCTCGGGACAGGGGGGATGGTATGGCTACACCTTC.

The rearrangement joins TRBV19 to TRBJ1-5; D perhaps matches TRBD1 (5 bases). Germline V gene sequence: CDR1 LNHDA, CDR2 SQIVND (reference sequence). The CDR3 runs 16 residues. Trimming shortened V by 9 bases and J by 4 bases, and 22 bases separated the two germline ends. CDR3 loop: CASSGQGGIANQPQHF. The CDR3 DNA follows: TGTGCCAGCTCGGGGCAGGGTGGGATAGCAAATCAGCCCCAGCATTTT.

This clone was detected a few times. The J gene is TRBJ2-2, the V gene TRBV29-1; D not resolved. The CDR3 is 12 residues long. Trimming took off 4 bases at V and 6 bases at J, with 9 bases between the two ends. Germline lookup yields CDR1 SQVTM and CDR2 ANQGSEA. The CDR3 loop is CSVGKTAGELFF. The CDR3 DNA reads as TGCAGCGTTGGGAAGACGGCCGGGGAGCTGTTTTTT.

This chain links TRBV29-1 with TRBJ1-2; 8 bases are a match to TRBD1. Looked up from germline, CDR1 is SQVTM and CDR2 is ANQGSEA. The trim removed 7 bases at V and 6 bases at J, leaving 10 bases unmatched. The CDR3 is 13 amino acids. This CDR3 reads CSASPGQANGYTF. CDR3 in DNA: TGCAGCGCCTCCCCGGGACAGGCTAATGGCTACACCTTC.

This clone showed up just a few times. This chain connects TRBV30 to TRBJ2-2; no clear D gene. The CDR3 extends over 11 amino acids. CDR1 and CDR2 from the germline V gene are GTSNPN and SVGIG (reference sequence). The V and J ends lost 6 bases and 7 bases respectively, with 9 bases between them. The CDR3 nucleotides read TGTGCCTGCCGTGATTACGGGGAGCTGTTTTTT. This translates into CACRDYGELFF.

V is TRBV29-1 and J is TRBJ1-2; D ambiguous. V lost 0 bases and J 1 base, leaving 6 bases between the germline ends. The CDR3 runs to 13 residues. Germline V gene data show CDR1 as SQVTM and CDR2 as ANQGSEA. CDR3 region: CSVEEGNNYGYTF. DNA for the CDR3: TGCAGCGTTGAAGAGGGAAATAACTATGGCTACACCTTC.

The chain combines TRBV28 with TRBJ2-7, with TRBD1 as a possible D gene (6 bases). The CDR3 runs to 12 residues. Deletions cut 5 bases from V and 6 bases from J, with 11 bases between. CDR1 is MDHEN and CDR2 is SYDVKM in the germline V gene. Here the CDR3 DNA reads TGTGCCAGCAGTACAACAGGGAGCGAGCAGTACTTC. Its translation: CASSTTGSEQYF.

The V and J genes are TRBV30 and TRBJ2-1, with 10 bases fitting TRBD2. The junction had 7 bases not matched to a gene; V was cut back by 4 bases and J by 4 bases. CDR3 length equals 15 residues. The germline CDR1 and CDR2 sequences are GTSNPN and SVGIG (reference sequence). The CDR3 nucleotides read TGTGCCTGGACCTCAAAACTAGCGGGGTACAATGAGCAGTTCTTC. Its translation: CAWTSKLAGYNEQFF.

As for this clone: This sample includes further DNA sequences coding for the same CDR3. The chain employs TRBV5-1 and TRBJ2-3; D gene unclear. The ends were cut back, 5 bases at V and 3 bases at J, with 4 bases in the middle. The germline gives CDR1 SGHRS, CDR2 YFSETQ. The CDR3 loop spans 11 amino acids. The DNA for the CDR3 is TGCGCCAGCAGGGAGACAGATACGCAGTATTTT. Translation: CASRETDTQYF.

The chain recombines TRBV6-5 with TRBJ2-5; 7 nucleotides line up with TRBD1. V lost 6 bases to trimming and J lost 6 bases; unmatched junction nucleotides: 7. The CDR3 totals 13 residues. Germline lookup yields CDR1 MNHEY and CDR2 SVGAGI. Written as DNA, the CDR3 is TGTGCCAGCAGCCTTACAGGGGCAAAGACCCAGTACTTC. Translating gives CASSLTGAKTQYF.

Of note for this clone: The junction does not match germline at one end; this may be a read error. The CDR3 loop is CARRGAEDTQYF. The CDR3 DNA reads as TGCGCCCGCCGGGGGGCGGAAGATACGCAGTATTTT. The chain couples TRBV7-9 to TRBJ2-3; tentatively, D is TRBD2 (7 bases). Germline V gene lookup returns CDR1 SEHNR and CDR2 FQNEAQ (reference sequence). The CDR3 totals 12 residues. The full variable domain, its missing parts supplied by reference TRBV7-9 and TRBJ2-3, is DTGVSQNPRHKITKRGQNVTFRCDPISEHNRLYWYRQTLGQGPEFLTYFQNEAQLEKSRLLSDRFSAERPKGSFSTLEIQRTEQGDSAMYLCARRGAEDTQYFGPGTRLTVL.